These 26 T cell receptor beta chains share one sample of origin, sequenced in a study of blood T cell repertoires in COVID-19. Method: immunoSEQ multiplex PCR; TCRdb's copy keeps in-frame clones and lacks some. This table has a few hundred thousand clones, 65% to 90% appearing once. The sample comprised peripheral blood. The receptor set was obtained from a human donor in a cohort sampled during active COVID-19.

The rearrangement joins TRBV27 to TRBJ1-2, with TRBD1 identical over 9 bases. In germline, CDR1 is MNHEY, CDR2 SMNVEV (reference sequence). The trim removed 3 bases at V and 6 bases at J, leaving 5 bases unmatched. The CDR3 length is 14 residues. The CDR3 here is CASSFRGQGHGYTF. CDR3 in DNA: TGTGCCAGCAGTTTCCGGGGACAGGGTCATGGCTACACCTTC.

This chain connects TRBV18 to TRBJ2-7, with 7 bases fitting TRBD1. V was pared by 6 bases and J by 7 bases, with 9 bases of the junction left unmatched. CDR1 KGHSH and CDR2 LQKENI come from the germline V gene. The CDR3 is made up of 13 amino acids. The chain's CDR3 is CASSPQGVREQYF. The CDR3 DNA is TGTGCCAGCTCGCCCCAGGGGGTTCGAGAGCAGTACTTC.

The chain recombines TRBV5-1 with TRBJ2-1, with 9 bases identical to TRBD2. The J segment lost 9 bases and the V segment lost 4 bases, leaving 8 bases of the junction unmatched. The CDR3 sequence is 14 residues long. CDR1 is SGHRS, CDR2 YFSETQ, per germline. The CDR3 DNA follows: TGCGCCAGCAGCGGGGACACTAGCGGGTCTGAGCAGTTCTTC. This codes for CASSGDTSGSEQFF.

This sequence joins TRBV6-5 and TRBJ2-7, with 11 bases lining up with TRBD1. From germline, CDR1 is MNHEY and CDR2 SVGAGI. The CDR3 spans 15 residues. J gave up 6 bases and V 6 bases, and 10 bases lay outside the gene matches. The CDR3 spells CASSPVGQGALEQYF. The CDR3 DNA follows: TGTGCCAGCAGCCCCGTAGGACAGGGGGCTCTCGAGCAGTACTTC.

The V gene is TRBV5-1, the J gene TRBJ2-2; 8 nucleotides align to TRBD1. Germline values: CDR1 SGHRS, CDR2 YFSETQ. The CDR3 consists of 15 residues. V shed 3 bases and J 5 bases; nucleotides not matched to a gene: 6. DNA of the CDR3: TGCGCCAGCAGCTGGACAGGGAGTAGGACCGGGGAGCTGTTTTTT. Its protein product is CASSWTGSRTGELFF.

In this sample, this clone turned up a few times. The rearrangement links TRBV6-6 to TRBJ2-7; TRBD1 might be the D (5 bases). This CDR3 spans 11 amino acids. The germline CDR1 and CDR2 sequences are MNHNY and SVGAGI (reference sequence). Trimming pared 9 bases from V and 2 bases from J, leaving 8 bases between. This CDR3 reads CASVGAYEQYF. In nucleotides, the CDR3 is TGTGCCAGTGTAGGGGCCTACGAGCAGTACTTC.

The CDR3 bases are TGTGCCTGGACAGGGACTACCAATCAGCCCCAGCATTTT. Protein sequence: CAWTGTTNQPQHF. The rearrangement links TRBV30 to TRBJ1-5; D is perhaps TRBD1 (5 bases). The CDR3 is 13 residues long. Trimming stripped 4 bases from V and 3 bases from J, with 10 bases between. In germline, CDR1 is GTSNPN, CDR2 SVGIG (reference sequence).

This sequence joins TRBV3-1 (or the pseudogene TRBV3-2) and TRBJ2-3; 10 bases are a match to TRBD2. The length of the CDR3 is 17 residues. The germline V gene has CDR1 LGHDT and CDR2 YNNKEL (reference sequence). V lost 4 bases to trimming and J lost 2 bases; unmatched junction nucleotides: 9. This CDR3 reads CASSPTISGGFTDTQYF. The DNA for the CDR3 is TGTGCCAGCAGCCCAACAATTAGCGGGGGGTTCACAGATACGCAGTATTTT.

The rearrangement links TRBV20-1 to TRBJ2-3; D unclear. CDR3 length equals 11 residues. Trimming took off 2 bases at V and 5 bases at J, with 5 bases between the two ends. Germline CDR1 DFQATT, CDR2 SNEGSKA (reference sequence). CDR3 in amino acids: CSARTGDTQYF. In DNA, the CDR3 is TGCAGTGCTAGAACCGGAGATACGCAGTATTTT.

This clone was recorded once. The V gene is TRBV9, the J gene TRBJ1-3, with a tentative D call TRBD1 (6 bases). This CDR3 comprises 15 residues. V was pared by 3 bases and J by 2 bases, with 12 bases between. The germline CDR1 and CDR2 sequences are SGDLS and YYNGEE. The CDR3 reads CASSAAPGAGNTIYF. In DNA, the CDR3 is TGTGCCAGCAGCGCCGCACCAGGGGCTGGAAACACCATATATTTT.

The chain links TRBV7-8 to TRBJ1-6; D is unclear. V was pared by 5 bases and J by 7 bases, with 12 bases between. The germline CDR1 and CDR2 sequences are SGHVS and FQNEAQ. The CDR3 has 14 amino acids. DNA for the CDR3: TGTGCCAGCAGCCCCGGCCTAGAAAATTCACCCCTCCACTTT. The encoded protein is CASSPGLENSPLHF.

CDR3 sequence (DNA): TGTGCCAGCACCCCGGACAGGGCTAACTATGGCTACACCTTC. It specifies CASTPDRANYGYTF. The chain uses TRBV6-5 and TRBJ1-2; TRBD1 aligns across 8 bases. J was trimmed by 0 bases and V by 7 bases; bases with no gene match: 4. Germline-derived CDR1 and CDR2 are MNHEY and SVGAGI. This CDR3 is built from 14 residues.

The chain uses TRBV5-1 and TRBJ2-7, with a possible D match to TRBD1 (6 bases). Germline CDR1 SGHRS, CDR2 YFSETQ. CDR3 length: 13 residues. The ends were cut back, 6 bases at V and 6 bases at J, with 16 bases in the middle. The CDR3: CASTGQFPGEQYF. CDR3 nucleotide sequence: TGCGCCAGCACCGGACAGTTCCCGGGCGAGCAGTACTTC. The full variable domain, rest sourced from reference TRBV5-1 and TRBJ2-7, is KAGVTQTPRYLIKTRGQQVTLSCSPISGHRSVSWYQQTPGQGLQFLFEYFSETQRNKGNFPGRFSGRQFSNSRSEMNVSTLELGDSALYLCASTGQFPGEQYFGPGTRLTVT.

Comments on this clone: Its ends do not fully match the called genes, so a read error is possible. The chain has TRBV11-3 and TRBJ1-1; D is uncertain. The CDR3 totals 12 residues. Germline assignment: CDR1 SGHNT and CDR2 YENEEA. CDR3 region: CASAGDNTEAFF. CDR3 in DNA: TGCGCAAGCGCAGGTGATAACACTGAAGCTTTCTTT.

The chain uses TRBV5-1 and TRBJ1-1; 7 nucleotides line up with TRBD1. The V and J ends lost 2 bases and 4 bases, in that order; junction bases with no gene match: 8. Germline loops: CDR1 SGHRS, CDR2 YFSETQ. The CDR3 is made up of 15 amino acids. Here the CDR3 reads CASSLPGQPVTEAFF. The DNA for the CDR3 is TGCGCCAGCAGCTTACCGGGACAGCCCGTCACTGAAGCTTTCTTT.

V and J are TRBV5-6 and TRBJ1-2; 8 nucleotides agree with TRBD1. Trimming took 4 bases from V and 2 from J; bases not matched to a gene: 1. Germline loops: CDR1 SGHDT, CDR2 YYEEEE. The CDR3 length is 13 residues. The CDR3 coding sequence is TGTGCCAGCAGCGGGGACAGGAACTATGGCTACACCTTC. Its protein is CASSGDRNYGYTF. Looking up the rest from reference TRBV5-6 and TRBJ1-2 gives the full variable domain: DAGVTQSPTHLIKTRGQQVTLRCSPKSGHDTVSWYQQALGQGPQFIFQYYEEEERQRGNFPDRFSGHQFPNYSSELNVNALLLGDSALYLCASSGDRNYGYTFGSGTRLTVV.

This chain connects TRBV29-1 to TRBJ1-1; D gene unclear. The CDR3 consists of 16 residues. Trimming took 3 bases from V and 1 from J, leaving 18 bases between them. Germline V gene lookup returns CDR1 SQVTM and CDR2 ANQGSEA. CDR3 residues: CSVEDRGGSRNTEAFF. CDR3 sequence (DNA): TGCAGCGTTGAGGATAGAGGCGGGTCTCGGAACACTGAAGCTTTCTTT.

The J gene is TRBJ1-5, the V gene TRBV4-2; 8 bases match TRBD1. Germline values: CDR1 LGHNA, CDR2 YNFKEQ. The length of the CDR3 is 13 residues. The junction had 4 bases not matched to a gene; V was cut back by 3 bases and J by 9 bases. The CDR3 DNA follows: TGTGCCAGCAGCCAGACAGGGGATGCGCCCCAGCATTTT. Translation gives CASSQTGDAPQHF.

The CDR3 bases are TGTGCCAGCAGTAAAACAGTCACTGAAGCTTTCTTT. Translating it yields CASSKTVTEAFF. This sequence joins TRBV7-9 and TRBJ1-1; D gene ambiguous. The germline V gene has CDR1 SEHNR and CDR2 FQNEAQ (reference sequence). CDR3 length equals 12 residues. The V end lost 6 bases, the J end lost 4 bases, and 9 bases lay between the germline ends.

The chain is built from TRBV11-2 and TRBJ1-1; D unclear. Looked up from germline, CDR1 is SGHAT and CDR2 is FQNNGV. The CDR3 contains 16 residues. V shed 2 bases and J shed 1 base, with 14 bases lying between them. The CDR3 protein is CASSLFQLKSNTEAFF. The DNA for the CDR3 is TGTGCCAGCAGCTTATTTCAACTGAAGTCGAACACTGAAGCTTTCTTT.

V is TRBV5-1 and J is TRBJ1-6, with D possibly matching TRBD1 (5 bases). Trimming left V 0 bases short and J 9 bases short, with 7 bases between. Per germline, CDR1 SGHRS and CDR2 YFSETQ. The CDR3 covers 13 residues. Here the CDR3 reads CASSLAGVSPLHF. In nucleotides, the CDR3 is TGCGCCAGCAGCTTGGCGGGGGTTTCACCCCTCCACTTT.

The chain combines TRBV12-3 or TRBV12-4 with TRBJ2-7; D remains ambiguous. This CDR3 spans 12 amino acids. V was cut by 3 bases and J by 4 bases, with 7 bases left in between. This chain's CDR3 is CASSFDWYEQYF. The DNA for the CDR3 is TGTGCCAGCAGTTTTGACTGGTACGAGCAGTACTTC.

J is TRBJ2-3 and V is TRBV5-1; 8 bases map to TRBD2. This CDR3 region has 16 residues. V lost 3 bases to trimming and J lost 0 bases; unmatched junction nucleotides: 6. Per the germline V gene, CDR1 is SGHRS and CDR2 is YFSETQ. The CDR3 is CASSSIAGLSTDTQYF. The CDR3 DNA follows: TGCGCCAGCAGCTCGATAGCGGGGTTGAGCACAGATACGCAGTATTTT.

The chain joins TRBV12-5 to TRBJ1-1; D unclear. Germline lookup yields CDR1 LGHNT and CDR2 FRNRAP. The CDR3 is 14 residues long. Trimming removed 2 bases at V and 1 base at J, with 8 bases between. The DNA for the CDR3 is TGTGCTAGTGGTTTGTCGCCAGGGAACACTGAAGCTTTCTTT. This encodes CASGLSPGNTEAFF.

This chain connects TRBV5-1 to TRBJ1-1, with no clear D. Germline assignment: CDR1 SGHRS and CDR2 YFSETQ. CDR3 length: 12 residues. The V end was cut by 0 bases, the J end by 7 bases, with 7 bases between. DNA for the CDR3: TGCGCCAGCAGCTTGGATGGCGGTGAAGCTTTCTTT. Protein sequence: CASSLDGGEAFF.

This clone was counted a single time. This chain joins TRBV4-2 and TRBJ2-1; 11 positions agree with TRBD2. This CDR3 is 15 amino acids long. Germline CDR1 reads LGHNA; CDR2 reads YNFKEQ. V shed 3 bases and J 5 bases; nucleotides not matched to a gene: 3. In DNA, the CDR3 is TGTGCCAGCAGCCAGACTAGCGGGGACCACAATGAGCAGTTCTTC. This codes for CASSQTSGDHNEQFF.